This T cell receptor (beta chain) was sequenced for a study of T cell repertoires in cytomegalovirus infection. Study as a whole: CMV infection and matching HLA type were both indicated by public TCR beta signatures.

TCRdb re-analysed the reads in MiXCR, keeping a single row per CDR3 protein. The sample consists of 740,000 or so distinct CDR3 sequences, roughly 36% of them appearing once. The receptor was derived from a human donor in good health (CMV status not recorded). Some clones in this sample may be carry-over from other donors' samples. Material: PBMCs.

CDR3 in amino acids: CASSFRGVWGYTF. As DNA, the CDR3 is TGTGCCAGCAGTTTTAGGGGTGTTTGGGGCTACACCTTC. This rearrangement joins TRBV6-5 to TRBJ1-2, with D maybe TRBD1 (5 bases). V lost 4 bases and J 8 bases, leaving 14 bases between the germline ends. Per the germline V gene, CDR1 is MNHEY and CDR2 is SVGAGI. The CDR3 runs to 13 residues.